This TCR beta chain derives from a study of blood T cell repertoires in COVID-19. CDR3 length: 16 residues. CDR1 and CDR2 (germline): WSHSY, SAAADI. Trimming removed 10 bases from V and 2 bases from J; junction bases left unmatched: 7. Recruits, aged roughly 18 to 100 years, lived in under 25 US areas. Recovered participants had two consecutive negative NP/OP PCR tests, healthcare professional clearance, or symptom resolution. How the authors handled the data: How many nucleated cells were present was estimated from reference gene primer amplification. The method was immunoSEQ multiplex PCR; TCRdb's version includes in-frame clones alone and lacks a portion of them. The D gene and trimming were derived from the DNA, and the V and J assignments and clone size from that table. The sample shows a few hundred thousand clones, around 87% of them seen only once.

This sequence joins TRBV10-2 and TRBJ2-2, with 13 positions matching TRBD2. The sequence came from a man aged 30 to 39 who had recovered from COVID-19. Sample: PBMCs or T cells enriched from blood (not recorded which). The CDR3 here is CATPGLAGANTGELFF. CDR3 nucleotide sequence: TGCGCCACACCTGGACTAGCGGGGGCAAACACCGGGGAGCTGTTTTTT.